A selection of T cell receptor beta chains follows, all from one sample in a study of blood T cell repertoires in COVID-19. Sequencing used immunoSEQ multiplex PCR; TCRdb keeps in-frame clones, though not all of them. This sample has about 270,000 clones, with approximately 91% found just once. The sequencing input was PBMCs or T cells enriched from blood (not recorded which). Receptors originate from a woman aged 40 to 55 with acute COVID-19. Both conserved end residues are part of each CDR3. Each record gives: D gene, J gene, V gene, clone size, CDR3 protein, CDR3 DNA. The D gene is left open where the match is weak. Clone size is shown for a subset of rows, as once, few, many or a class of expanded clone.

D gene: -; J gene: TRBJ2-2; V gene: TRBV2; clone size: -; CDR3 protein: CASSEAGGLFRTGELFF; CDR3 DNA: TGTGCCAGCAGTGAAGCTGGAGGGCTATTTCGCACCGGGGAGCTGTTTTTT
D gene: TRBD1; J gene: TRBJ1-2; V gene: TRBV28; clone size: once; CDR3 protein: CATQQGGIYGYTF; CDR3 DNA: TGTGCCACCCAACAGGGGGGTATCTATGGCTACACCTTC
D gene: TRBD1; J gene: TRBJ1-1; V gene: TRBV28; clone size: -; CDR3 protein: CASSSGTANTEAFF; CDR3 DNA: TGTGCCAGCAGTTCCGGGACAGCGAACACTGAAGCTTTCTTT
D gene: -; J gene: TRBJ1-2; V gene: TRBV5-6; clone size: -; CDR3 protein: CASSLGSGGGGYTF; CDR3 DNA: TGTGCCAGCAGCTTGGGGTCCGGTGGCGGTGGCTACACCTTC
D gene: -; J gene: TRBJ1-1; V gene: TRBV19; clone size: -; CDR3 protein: CASSMTGANTEAFF; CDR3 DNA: TGTGCCAGTAGTATGACAGGCGCGAACACTGAAGCTTTCTTT
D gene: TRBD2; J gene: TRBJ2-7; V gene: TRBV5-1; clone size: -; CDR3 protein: CASSLGGTSYEQYF; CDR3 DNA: TGCGCCAGCAGCTTGGGGGGGACTAGCTACGAGCAGTACTTC
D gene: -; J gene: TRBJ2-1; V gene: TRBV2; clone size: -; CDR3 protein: CARRSLRADNEQFF; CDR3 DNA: TGTGCCAGGCGGTCGTTACGAGCGGACAATGAGCAGTTCTTC
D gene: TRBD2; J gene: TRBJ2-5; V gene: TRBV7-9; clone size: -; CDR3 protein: CASSLPTSVVETQYF; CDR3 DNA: TGTGCCAGCAGCTTACCGACTAGCGTTGTGGAGACCCAGTACTTC
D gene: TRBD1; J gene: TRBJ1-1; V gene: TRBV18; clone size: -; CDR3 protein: CASSRTGGFTEAFF; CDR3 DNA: TGTGCCAGCTCACGGACAGGGGGCTTCACTGAAGCTTTCTTT
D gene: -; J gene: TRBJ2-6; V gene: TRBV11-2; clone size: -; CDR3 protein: CASSLTGKGANVLTF; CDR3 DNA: TGTGCCAGCAGCTTAACAGGGAAGGGGGCCAACGTCCTGACTTTC
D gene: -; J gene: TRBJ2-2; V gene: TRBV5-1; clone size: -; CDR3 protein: CASSLGQPDGELFF; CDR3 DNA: TGCGCCAGCAGCCTTGGACAGCCGGACGGGGAGCTGTTTTTT
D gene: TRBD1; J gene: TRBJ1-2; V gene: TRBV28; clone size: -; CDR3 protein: CASSRTGSYGYTF; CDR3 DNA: TGTGCCAGCAGCCGGACAGGGAGCTATGGCTACACCTTC
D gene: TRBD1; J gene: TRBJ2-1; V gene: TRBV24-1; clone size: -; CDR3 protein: CATSDPNRGLQFF; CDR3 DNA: TGTGCCACCAGTGACCCGAACAGGGGGCTTCAGTTCTTC